This T cell receptor (beta chain) is drawn from a study of response to subunit inactivated influenza vaccine. Study-level results: It was the authors' suggestion that each seasonal influenza vaccination recruits few new T cells.

Notes on this clonotype: Its antigen is unidentified.

One entry per CDR3 protein results from TCRdb running MiXCR on the RT-PCR reads. The table records under 200,000 distinct CDR3 sequences, about 10% of them present only once. The CDR3 contains 16 residues. The V segment lost 1 base and the J segment 3 bases; nucleotides outside the gene matches: 4. V and J are TRBV12-3 or TRBV12-4 and TRBJ2-3; 10 nucleotides align to TRBD2. The material sequenced was CD8+ T cells sorted from PBMCs, taken around 25 months after vaccination. The TCR comes from a man between 50 and 69 years old who received an inactivated influenza vaccine. CDR3 sequence (DNA): TGTGCCAGCAGTTTAGGAGCGGGGGGGCAGACAGATACGCAGTATTTT. It translates to CASSLGAGGQTDTQYF.